The T cell receptor beta chain described here comes from a study of blood T cell repertoires in COVID-19. Trimming took 5 bases from V and 2 from J, leaving 7 bases between them. This CDR3 has 12 amino acids. The germline V gene has CDR1 SEHNR and CDR2 FQNEAQ (reference sequence). A remark on this clone: Other nucleotide sequences from this sample produce the same CDR3.

Original processing methods: Using reference gene primer amplification, nucleated cell counts were estimated. The protocol was immunoSEQ multiplex PCR, while the TCRdb copy is restricted to in-frame clones and leaves out a portion. V and J calls and clone size are as listed in that table; D and trimming were resolved from the DNA. This table holds over 250,000 clones, over 75% found once. The clonotype was recovered from a young woman who had recovered from COVID-19. The V gene is TRBV7-9, the J gene TRBJ2-7, with D possibly matching TRBD2 (6 bases). The source material was PBMCs or T cells enriched from blood (not recorded which). CDR3 nucleotides: TGTGCCAGCAGCCCGGGGGCCTACGAGCAGTACTTC. Translation gives CASSPGAYEQYF.